The clone carrying this T cell receptor (beta chain) came up a few times. The germline gene is not matched at one end of the junction; a read error may be the cause. Building the TCR beta libraries relied on iRepertoire HTBI primers, and CDR3 regions underwent Arm-PCR. One entry per CDR3 protein, called by TCRdb with MiXCR from the multiplex PCR reads. The sample yields around 400,000 distinct CDR3 sequences, approximately 15% seen once. This record belongs to a study of regulatory T cells in long-lasting Graves disease. Looking at the study overall: Recently diagnosed Graves' patients had received antithyroid drugs for under 3 months.

Time point given: newly diagnosed GD, antithyroid drugs for less than 3 months. With RNA extracted from PBMCs as input, the TCR library was made. Graves' disease diagnosis followed American Thyroid Association guidelines. The CDR3 is 17 amino acids. Germline lookup yields CDR1 SGHDT and CDR2 YYEEEE. These data were also reused for a study on T cells in Graves' hyperthyroidism and ophthalmopathy. That paper notes: Hyperthyroidism of Graves' type that showed no ophthalmopathy progression within 18 months was stable.

The input for sequencing was peripheral blood mononuclear cells (PBMCs), taken at new diagnosis, from a patient treated with antithyroid drugs. The receptor was isolated from a woman aged 40 to 49 with Graves disease. The genes are TRBV5-6 and TRBJ2-7, with 7 bases aligning to TRBD1. The CDR3 spells CASSPEPGTAYSYEQYF. CDR3 nucleotides: TGCGCCAGCAGCCCTGAACCCGGGACAGCCTACTCCTACGAGCAGTACTTC.